The 17 T cell receptor beta chains reported below all come from one sample, sequenced in a study of blood T cell repertoires in COVID-19. Profiling relied on immunoSEQ multiplex PCR, and the TCRdb table lists in-frame clones only, not all of them. This table holds 150,000 to 200,000 clones, about 90% found once. The sample consisted of peripheral blood. All receptors derive from a man in his fifties or sixties with active or convalescent COVID-19.

The rearrangement uses TRBV7-2 and TRBJ2-5; 7 bases agree with TRBD2. CDR1 and CDR2 from the germline V gene are SGHTA and FQGNSA. This CDR3 region has 14 residues. V was pared by 5 bases and J by 4 bases, with 7 bases of the junction left unmatched. The CDR3 nucleotides are TGTGCCAGCAGCCTAGACTGGGGGGGAGAGACCCAGTACTTC. It is translated as CASSLDWGGETQYF.

V is TRBV10-2 and J is TRBJ2-1; 14 nucleotides match TRBD2. CDR1 WSHSY and CDR2 SAAADI come from the germline V gene. This CDR3 is 15 amino acids long. V trimming: 5 bases; J trimming: 8 bases; junction bases outside the gene matches: 5. CDR3 bases: TGCGCCAGCAGTCCCGGGACTAGCGGGGGTGATGAGCAGTTCTTC. As protein: CASSPGTSGGDEQFF.

The chain carries TRBV4-1 and TRBJ2-2; TRBD2 might be the D (6 bases). The CDR3 length is 14 residues. Germline V CDR1 and CDR2: MGHRA, YSYEKL. V shed 0 bases and J shed 9 bases, with 11 bases lying between them. The CDR3 DNA reads as TGCGCCAGCAGCCAAGAGTGGAGGGCGCGGGAGCTGTTTTTT. Translated, it gives CASSQEWRARELFF.

V is TRBV5-1 and J is TRBJ1-3; TRBD1 aligns across 9 bases. The trim removed 0 bases at V and 7 bases at J, leaving 8 bases unmatched. Germline CDR1 and CDR2: SGHRS and YFSETQ. This CDR3 is built from 16 residues. CDR3 bases: TGCGCCAGCAGCTTGGACGGGGACAGGGCAAGGAACACCATATATTTT. It is translated as CASSLDGDRARNTIYF.

The rearrangement links TRBV19 to TRBJ1-5; D is possibly TRBD1 (5 bases). The germline gives CDR1 LNHDA, CDR2 SQIVND (reference sequence). The CDR3 extends over 17 amino acids. Deletions cut 3 bases from V and 3 bases from J, with 18 bases between. The CDR3 bases are TGTGCCAGTAGTATCCCCTTCGGGACTAATTTCAATCAGCCCCAGCATTTT. Its protein product is CASSIPFGTNFNQPQHF.

The chain uses TRBV6-5 and TRBJ1-2, with TRBD1 identical over 9 bases. V lost 0 bases, J lost 5 bases, and 4 bases stayed unmatched. Germline values: CDR1 MNHEY, CDR2 SVGAGI. The CDR3 has 15 amino acids. The CDR3 reads CASSYSTGGRYGYTF. CDR3 DNA sequence: TGTGCCAGCAGTTACTCGACAGGGGGGAGATATGGCTACACCTTC.

The CDR3 loop reads CASSPTGASEQYF. As DNA, the CDR3 is TGCGCCAGCAGCCCCACAGGGGCCAGCGAGCAGTACTTC. The chain has TRBV5-1 and TRBJ2-7; 7 nucleotides agree with TRBD1. The germline CDR1 and CDR2 sequences are SGHRS and YFSETQ. The CDR3 has 13 residues. Unmatched junction bases numbered 7, after V lost 4 bases and J lost 6 bases.

This sequence joins TRBV11-2 and TRBJ2-7; TRBD2 might be the D (5 bases). This CDR3 is 12 amino acids long. V was cut by 5 bases and J by 7 bases, with 12 bases left in between. Germline values: CDR1 SGHAT, CDR2 FQNNGV. The CDR3 sequence is CASSPPAGEQYF. Here the CDR3 DNA reads TGTGCCAGCAGCCCCCCGGCGGGTGAGCAGTACTTC.

The V gene is TRBV7-9, the J gene TRBJ2-7; D is possibly TRBD2 (6 bases). Trimming took off 0 bases at V and 0 bases at J, with 9 bases between the two ends. CDR3 length: 15 residues. Per germline, CDR1 SEHNR and CDR2 FQNEAQ (reference sequence). The CDR3 DNA reads TGTGCCAGCAGCTTAGCTATCGGGGGCTCCTACGAGCAGTACTTC. Its protein product is CASSLAIGGSYEQYF.

This chain uses TRBV30 with TRBJ1-2; D gene ambiguous. From germline, CDR1 is GTSNPN and CDR2 SVGIG (reference sequence). The V end lost 2 bases, the J end lost 6 bases, and 19 bases lay between the germline ends. This CDR3 has 15 residues. This chain's CDR3 is CAWSLSRRLVDGYTF. CDR3 in DNA: TGTGCCTGGAGTTTAAGTAGGCGCCTAGTCGATGGCTACACCTTC. Complete variable domain (other parts from reference TRBV30 and TRBJ1-2): SQTIHQWPATLVQPVGSPLSLECTVEGTSNPNLYWYRQAAGRGLQLLFYSVGIGQISSEVPQNLSASRPQDRQFILSSKKLLLSDSGFYLCAWSLSRRLVDGYTFGSGTRLTVV.

The chain is built from TRBV18 and TRBJ2-7, with D possibly being TRBD2 (5 bases). V was pared by 4 bases and J by 5 bases, with 12 bases between. The germline gives CDR1 KGHSH, CDR2 LQKENI. This CDR3 region has 13 residues. The CDR3 reads CASSRGAGNEQYF. The DNA for the CDR3 is TGTGCCAGCTCACGAGGTGCCGGGAACGAGCAGTACTTC.

The table lists this clone with a count of one. This chain links TRBV7-7 with TRBJ2-3, with D perhaps TRBD2 (6 bases). Germline V gene data show CDR1 as SSHAT and CDR2 as FNYEAQ (reference sequence). The CDR3 contains 14 residues. V was shortened by 5 bases and J by 5 bases, with 14 bases between the two germline ends. In nucleotides, the CDR3 is TGTGCCAGCAGCGTAGGACTATTAGGAGATACGCAGTATTTT. Translated, it gives CASSVGLLGDTQYF.

This clone came up once. The V and J genes are TRBV7-2 and TRBJ1-6; TRBD1 matches 9 bases. The V gene's germline CDR1 is SGHTA and CDR2 FQGNSA. CDR3 length: 16 amino acids. Trimming removed 5 bases from V and 6 bases from J; junction bases left unmatched: 8. The CDR3 DNA reads TGTGCCAGCAGCCGCGCAGGGGACAGGGTTAATTCACCCCTCCACTTT. It is translated as CASSRAGDRVNSPLHF.

This clone was seen a single time. This chain uses TRBV5-1 with TRBJ2-3; D perhaps matches TRBD2 (6 bases). The CDR3 contains 15 residues. Trimming pared 0 bases from V and 4 bases from J, leaving 12 bases between. Per germline, CDR1 SGHRS and CDR2 YFSETQ. The CDR3 protein is CASSLGGVDADTQYF. In nucleotides, the CDR3 is TGCGCCAGCAGCTTGGGCGGGGTTGATGCAGATACGCAGTATTTT. Using reference TRBV5-1 and TRBJ2-3 for the parts outside the CDR3, the full variable domain is KAGVTQTPRYLIKTRGQQVTLSCSPISGHRSVSWYQQTPGQGLQFLFEYFSETQRNKGNFPGRFSGRQFSNSRSEMNVSTLELGDSALYLCASSLGGVDADTQYFGPGTRLTVL.

The chain links TRBV6-6 to TRBJ2-7; D is possibly TRBD1 (6 bases). The CDR3 contains 15 residues. The V end was cut by 6 bases, the J end by 0 bases, with 15 bases between. Germline V gene lookup returns CDR1 MNHNY and CDR2 SVGAGI (reference sequence). In DNA form, the CDR3 reads TGTGCCAGCAGCTTGTACAGGGTGAGCTCCTACGAGCAGTACTTC. This gives the protein CASSLYRVSSYEQYF.

V gene TRBV6-5 combines with J gene TRBJ2-7; D might be TRBD1 (5 bases). Germline CDR1 and CDR2: MNHEY and SVGAGI. The CDR3 covers 13 residues. Between the trimmed V and J ends, which lost 2 bases and 5 bases, there was a span of 10 bases. The CDR3 DNA reads as TGTGCCAGCAGTTACCTGCAGGGAAACGAGCAGTACTTC. This sequence encodes CASSYLQGNEQYF.

This clone was observed a handful of times. J is TRBJ2-2 and V is TRBV12-3 or TRBV12-4; no firm D call. Trimming took off 4 bases at V and 7 bases at J, with 10 bases between the two ends. This CDR3 comprises 13 residues. The CDR3 region is CASSSLRYGELFF. DNA for the CDR3: TGTGCCAGCAGTTCCCTTCGGTACGGGGAGCTGTTTTTT.